What follows describes a single TCR beta chain. Its antigen is currently unknown. CDR3 length equals 17 residues. This sample is drawn from a study of cytomegalovirus exposure and HLA in healthy donors. Points from the study as a whole: A later analysis linked a missense DCLRE1C variant to TCR beta V- and J-gene trimming. Reportedly, a later analysis found an Asian-associated ancestry cluster had fewer N-insertions than the roughly 700-donor mean.

The PCR was carried out with 60 Vbeta primers and 13 Jbeta primers. Sequenced by immunoSEQ multiplex PCR; TCRdb stores in-frame clones only, minus some. The sample consists of more than 45,000 clones, 72% of them appearing once. Specimen: PBMCs. The chain couples TRBV1 to TRBJ1-5; the DNA was not compared with TRBD1, the D call given in the table. TRBV1 is noted as a pseudogene. The receptor was derived from a man under 40 in good health and CMV-seronegative. DNA for the CDR3: TGCACCAGCAGCCAAAACCGCCGGGACAGGGGGTATCAGCCCCAGCATTTT. It yields the protein CTSSQNRRDRGYQPQHF.